The 26 T cell receptor beta chains listed next were all sequenced from one sample in a study of blood T cell repertoires in COVID-19. Libraries were prepared by immunoSEQ multiplex PCR; TCRdb keeps only in-frame clonotypes and omits some of them. The data contain roughly 100,000 clones, around 89% of them seen just once; the ten biggest clones take up about a third. Sequencing was performed on peripheral blood. The receptors here all came from an elderly woman with acute or convalescent COVID-19.

This chain uses TRBV7-8 with TRBJ2-7; TRBD1 might be the D (6 bases). Per germline, CDR1 SGHVS and CDR2 FQNEAQ. This CDR3 region has 15 residues. Deletions cut 1 base from V and 3 bases from J, with 13 bases between. The CDR3 is CASSLVSGVIYEQYF. For the CDR3, the DNA is TGTGCCAGCAGCTTAGTGTCAGGGGTTATCTACGAGCAGTACTTC. The entire variable domain, with the rest obtained from reference TRBV7-8 and TRBJ2-7, is as follows: GAGVSQSPRYKVAKRGQDVALRCDPISGHVSLFWYQQALGQGPEFLTYFQNEAQLDKSGLPSDRFFAERPEGSVSTLKIQRTQQEDSAVYLCASSLVSGVIYEQYFGPGTRLTVT.

The chain joins TRBV19 to TRBJ1-1, with D unresolved. The V gene lost 1 base and the J gene lost 5 bases, with 8 bases spanning the gap. Germline loops: CDR1 LNHDA, CDR2 SQIVND (reference sequence). The length of the CDR3 is 13 residues. This CDR3 reads CASSIGRVTEAFF. CDR3 DNA sequence: TGTGCCAGTAGTATAGGGAGGGTAACTGAAGCTTTCTTT.

The rearrangement links TRBV6-5 to TRBJ2-7; 8 nucleotides match TRBD2. CDR3 length equals 15 residues. Germline CDR1 is MNHEY and CDR2 is SVGAGI. Trimming removed 6 bases from V and 4 bases from J; junction bases left unmatched: 11. CDR3: CASRVTSAKEYEQYF. The CDR3 DNA is TGTGCCAGCAGGGTGACTAGCGCCAAAGAATACGAGCAGTACTTC.

This chain links TRBV28 with TRBJ1-1, with 11 nucleotides matching TRBD1. The CDR3 extends over 15 amino acids. V was pared by 7 bases and J by 1 base, with 5 bases of the junction left unmatched. Germline V gene data show CDR1 as MDHEN and CDR2 as SYDVKM. In DNA, the CDR3 is TGTGCCAGCAATGGACAGGGGGCTGGGAACACTGAAGCTTTCTTT. It translates to CASNGQGAGNTEAFF.

The rearrangement joins TRBV3-1 (or the pseudogene TRBV3-2) to TRBJ2-5, with D possibly being TRBD2 (5 bases). The germline CDR1 and CDR2 sequences are LGHDT and YNNKEL (reference sequence). The CDR3 consists of 15 residues. V dropped 4 bases and J dropped 9 bases, with 21 bases sitting between them. Here the CDR3 reads CASSRTGPRKGAQYF. CDR3 bases: TGTGCCAGCAGCCGAACCGGGCCCCGAAAGGGAGCCCAGTACTTC.

This clone came up many times. The CDR3, as DNA: TGTGCCAGCAGTCCAGGGGGCCCCACTCCCTACGAGCAGTACTTC. Protein: CASSPGGPTPYEQYF. This chain joins TRBV6-5 and TRBJ2-7, with 8 bases lining up with TRBD1. The germline V gene encodes CDR1 MNHEY and CDR2 SVGAGI. The CDR3 is made up of 15 amino acids. J was trimmed by 2 bases and V by 5 bases; bases with no gene match: 8.

This chain links TRBV9 with TRBJ2-7; tentatively, D is TRBD1 (6 bases). Germline lookup yields CDR1 SGDLS and CDR2 YYNGEE. Trimming left V 4 bases short and J 2 bases short, with 13 bases between. The CDR3 length is 14 residues. CDR3 nucleotide sequence: TGTGCCAGCAGCCAAGCCGGACAGACCTACGAGCAGTACTTC. Residues: CASSQAGQTYEQYF. The full variable domain, rest sourced from reference TRBV9 and TRBJ2-7, is DSGVTQTPKHLITATGQRVTLRCSPRSGDLSVYWYQQSLDQGLQFLIQYYNGEERAKGNILERFSAQQFPDLHSELNLSSLELGDSALYFCASSQAGQTYEQYFGPGTRLTVT.

The chain has TRBV4-1 and TRBJ1-2; the D gene is possibly TRBD1 (6 bases). V was clipped by 3 bases and J by 2 bases, with 13 bases between them. The CDR3 covers 15 residues. CDR1 is MGHRA, CDR2 YSYEKL, per germline. Here the CDR3 reads CASSHPFQGNYGYTF. The CDR3 DNA reads TGCGCCAGCAGCCACCCCTTTCAGGGGAACTATGGCTACACCTTC.

The rearrangement uses TRBV19 and TRBJ1-1, with 12 bases fitting TRBD1. This CDR3 comprises 15 residues. The germline gives CDR1 LNHDA, CDR2 SQIVND (reference sequence). The J segment lost 5 bases and the V segment lost 4 bases, leaving 5 bases of the junction unmatched. The CDR3 here is CASSKGGQGATEAFF. The CDR3 DNA reads as TGTGCCAGTAGTAAGGGGGGACAGGGGGCAACTGAAGCTTTCTTT.

The chain carries TRBV6-5 and TRBJ2-1, with D perhaps TRBD1 (5 bases). CDR1 is MNHEY, CDR2 SVGAGI, per germline. The V gene lost 2 bases and the J gene lost 6 bases, with 5 bases spanning the gap. The CDR3 is 12 residues long. The chain's CDR3 is CASSYQGNEQFF. As DNA, the CDR3 is TGTGCCAGCAGTTACCAGGGCAATGAGCAGTTCTTC.

V and J are TRBV23-1 and TRBJ1-1; D not certain. TRBV23-1 is an ORF for which the function is uncertain. CDR3 size: 14 residues. The V and J ends lost 1 base and 1 base respectively, with 7 bases between them. The DNA for the CDR3 is TGCGCCAGCAGTCAATATCTCTCGAACACTGAAGCTTTCTTT. This gives the protein CASSQYLSNTEAFF.

V and J are TRBV6-5 and TRBJ1-4; TRBD1 is a possible D gene (6 bases). The V gene lost 2 bases and the J gene lost 8 bases, with 15 bases spanning the gap. There are 15 residues in the CDR3. Germline V gene data show CDR1 as MNHEY and CDR2 as SVGAGI. CDR3 residues: CASSYGGGGGEKLFF. The CDR3 DNA sequence: TGTGCCAGCAGTTACGGAGGGGGGGGAGGAGAAAAACTGTTTTTT.

J is TRBJ1-1 and V is TRBV4-3; the D is unclear. This CDR3 has 17 residues. Trimming cost V 0 bases and J 1 base, with 15 bases left between them. The germline CDR1 and CDR2 sequences are LGHNA and YSLEER. The CDR3 here is CASSQELLQEWNTEAFF. The CDR3 DNA sequence: TGCGCCAGCAGCCAAGAGCTTCTCCAGGAATGGAACACTGAAGCTTTCTTT.

The chain couples TRBV18 to TRBJ2-1; 7 bases are a match to TRBD1. Germline trimming cut 1 base from V and 1 base from J; bases unmatched to any gene: 4. The CDR3 loop spans 16 amino acids. Germline V CDR1 and CDR2: KGHSH, LQKENI. CDR3 sequence (DNA): TGTGCCAGCTCACCACGGACAGGCCGATCCTACAATGAGCAGTTCTTC. Translation: CASSPRTGRSYNEQFF. Looking up the rest from reference TRBV18 and TRBJ2-1 gives the full variable domain: NAGVMQNPRHLVRRRGQEARLRCSPMKGHSHVYWYRQLPEEGLKFMVYLQKENIIDESGMPKERFSAEFPKEGPSILRIQQVVRGDSAAYFCASSPRTGRSYNEQFFGPGTRLTVL.

This clone was observed once. The V call is TRBV12-5, the J call TRBJ2-2; 7 nucleotides match TRBD1. Per germline, CDR1 LGHNT and CDR2 FRNRAP. Unmatched junction bases numbered 6, after V lost 5 bases and J lost 0 bases. The CDR3 covers 16 residues. The CDR3 region is CASGPSDRPNTGELFF. The CDR3 DNA reads as TGTGCTAGTGGTCCCTCGGACAGGCCGAACACCGGGGAGCTGTTTTTT.

The V gene is TRBV4-1, the J gene TRBJ1-4; the D gene is possibly TRBD1 (5 bases). Trimming removed 1 base from V and 5 bases from J, with 11 bases in between. Germline V gives CDR1 MGHRA, CDR2 YSYEKL. The CDR3 sequence is 15 residues long. The CDR3 DNA is TGCGCCAGCAGCCAAGGGGGGACTTCAAATGAAAAACTGTTTTTT. This gives the protein CASSQGGTSNEKLFF.

The chain recombines TRBV19 with TRBJ1-1; D uncertain. CDR1 is LNHDA, CDR2 SQIVND, per germline (reference sequence). V lost 0 bases to trimming and J lost 3 bases, with 5 bases between them. The CDR3 is 13 residues long. The CDR3 reads CASSIDLDTEAFF. CDR3 in DNA: TGTGCCAGTAGTATAGATCTTGACACTGAAGCTTTCTTT.

The CDR3: CASSPPVGQGADGYTF. In DNA, the CDR3 is TGTGCCAGCAGTCCCCCTGTGGGACAGGGGGCTGATGGCTACACCTTC. This chain joins TRBV25-1 and TRBJ1-2; 12 bases line up with TRBD1. The CDR3 length is 16 residues. V lost 5 bases and J lost 6; bases outside the gene matches: 10. The germline gives CDR1 MGHDK, CDR2 SYGVNS.

This clone appeared a single time. This chain links TRBV18 with TRBJ1-2, with TRBD1 identical over 8 bases. This CDR3 comprises 17 residues. V trimming: 3 bases; J trimming: 7 bases; junction bases outside the gene matches: 16. Germline V gene lookup returns CDR1 KGHSH and CDR2 LQKENI. CDR3 DNA: TGTGCCAGCTCACCTGGGACAGGAACACTAAGGTCGAGTGGCTACACCTTC. Protein: CASSPGTGTLRSSGYTF.

The chain couples TRBV5-4 to TRBJ2-1; TRBD2 aligns across 9 bases. Germline V gene sequence: CDR1 SGHNT, CDR2 YYREEE (reference sequence). This CDR3 region has 18 residues. The ends lost 2 bases at V and 0 bases at J; junction bases unmatched: 9. CDR3 bases: TGTGCCAGCAGCTTTGATAGCGGGGGCCGGAGCTCCTACAATGAGCAGTTCTTC. This translates into CASSFDSGGRSSYNEQFF.

This sequence joins TRBV4-1 and TRBJ2-1; 8 bases align to TRBD1. Germline CDR1 reads MGHRA; CDR2 reads YSYEKL. The CDR3 extends over 14 amino acids. The V segment lost 6 bases and the J segment 6 bases; nucleotides outside the gene matches: 7. CDR3 coding DNA: TGCGCCAGCAGAAATCTCACAGGGGGCAATGAGCAGTTCTTC. Amino acid sequence: CASRNLTGGNEQFF.

This rearrangement joins TRBV6-2 or TRBV6-3 to TRBJ2-3; 9 positions match TRBD1. V gave up 6 bases and J gave up 5 bases; unmatched junction bases: 6. From germline, CDR1 is MNHEY and CDR2 SVGEGT. The CDR3 is made up of 14 amino acids. CDR3 sequence reads: CASSNRGQGDTQYF. The CDR3 region has the DNA TGTGCCAGCAGCAACAGGGGGCAGGGAGATACGCAGTATTTT.

The rearrangement links TRBV23-1 to TRBJ1-5; 7 bases are shared with TRBD1. TRBV23-1 is given ORF status, its function remaining uncertain. CDR3 length: 18 residues. With 8 bases clipped from V and 0 bases from J, the junction kept 16 bases outside the gene matches. Here the CDR3 reads CASDQTGMWIYSNQPQHF. CDR3 bases: TGCGCCAGCGACCAGACAGGGATGTGGATATATAGCAATCAGCCCCAGCATTTT.

V is TRBV12-5 and J is TRBJ2-2; no firm D call. CDR3 length: 13 amino acids. Germline values: CDR1 LGHNT, CDR2 FRNRAP. V shed 4 bases and J shed 5 bases, with 8 bases lying between them. This CDR3 is CASGSRVTGELFF. DNA for the CDR3: TGTGCTAGTGGTTCTCGGGTAACCGGGGAGCTGTTTTTT.

The CDR3 coding sequence is TGTGCCAGTAGCCAACAGGGAACCGAGCAGTTCTTC. Encoded protein: CASSQQGTEQFF. The chain joins TRBV19 to TRBJ2-1; possible D gene TRBD1, 6 bases. Germline V lookup: CDR1 LNHDA, CDR2 SQIVND (reference sequence). The CDR3 is 12 amino acids. V shed 6 bases and J shed 10 bases, with 13 bases lying between them.

The genes are TRBV5-5 and TRBJ1-6; D call uncertain. The ends were cut back, 0 bases at V and 4 bases at J, with 8 bases in the middle. This CDR3 has 15 amino acids. CDR1 is SGHKS and CDR2 is YYEKEE in the germline V gene (reference sequence). The chain's CDR3 is CASSLEGGYNSPLHF. The CDR3 bases are TGTGCCAGCAGCTTGGAGGGCGGGTATAATTCACCCCTCCACTTT.